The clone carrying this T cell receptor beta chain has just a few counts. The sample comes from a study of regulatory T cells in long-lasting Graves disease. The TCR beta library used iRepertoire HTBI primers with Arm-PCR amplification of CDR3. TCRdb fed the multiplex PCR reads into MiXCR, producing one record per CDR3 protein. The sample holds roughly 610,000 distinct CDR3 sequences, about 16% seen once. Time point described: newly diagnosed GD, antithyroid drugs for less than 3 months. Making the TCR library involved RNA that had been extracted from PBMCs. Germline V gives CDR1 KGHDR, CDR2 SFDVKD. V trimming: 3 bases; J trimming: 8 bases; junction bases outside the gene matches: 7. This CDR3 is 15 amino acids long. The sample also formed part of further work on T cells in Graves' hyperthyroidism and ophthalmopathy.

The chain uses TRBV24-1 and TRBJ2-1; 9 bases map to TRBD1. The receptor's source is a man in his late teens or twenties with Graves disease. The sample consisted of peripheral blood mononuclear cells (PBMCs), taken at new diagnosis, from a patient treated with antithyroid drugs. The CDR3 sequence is CATSDPGQGRDEQFF. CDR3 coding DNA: TGTGCCACCAGTGATCCGGGACAGGGAAGGGATGAGCAGTTCTTC.